Sequencing of this T cell receptor (beta chain) was carried out in a study of CD8+ T cells in alopecia areata. Study results and caveats: Sharing of TCRs across patients appeared less clear than in mice, possibly for HLA-related reasons. Especially in alopecia totalis/universalis, lesional scalp showed greater clonality than normal scalp did. Scalp specimens additionally yield sequences from normal skin's resident alphabeta T cells.

The CDR3 spans 14 residues. In germline, CDR1 is SGHDN, CDR2 FVKESK. Trimming removed 4 bases at V and 3 bases at J, with 12 bases between. With respect to this clone: Antigen specificity is unknown.

Extraction of RNA preceded its reverse transcription into cDNA, which served as the sequencing template. Here immunoSEQ multiplex PCR was the method, and the copy in TCRdb shows in-frame clones only, minus some. The sample has more than 3,500 clones; 71% are singletons. Sequencing used skin. The receptor's source is a human donor in good health. The J gene is TRBJ1-2, the V gene TRBV14; D is undetermined. The DNA for the CDR3 is TGTGCCAGCAGCCGAAATCTTAGGGACTATGGCTACACCTTC. Protein product: CASSRNLRDYGYTF.